This TCR beta chain was documented in a study of cytomegalovirus exposure and HLA in healthy donors. With 60 Vbeta and 13 Jbeta primers, the PCR was carried out. As handled by the study authors: In a later analysis, the count reached about 82 million unique TCR beta chains, with roughly 9.9 million shared. Repertoires were generated with immunoSEQ multiplex PCR, while TCRdb's copy carries only in-frame clones and drops some. V, J and clone size are taken as reported in that table, and D and trimming were inferred from the DNA itself. The profile shows about 180,000 clones, around 80% of them singletons. Germline-derived CDR1 and CDR2 are ENHRY and SYGVKD. V lost 6 bases to trimming and J lost 6 bases; unmatched junction nucleotides: 13. The CDR3 contains 16 residues.

Input material: PBMCs. The receptor's source is a girl under 18 in good health and CMV-seropositive. This chain connects TRBV10-3 to TRBJ1-4, with 7 positions matching TRBD1. CDR3 sequence reads: CAIRGGPGTVHEKLFF. In nucleotides, the CDR3 is TGTGCCATCAGGGGGGGACCCGGGACAGTGCATGAAAAACTGTTTTTT.